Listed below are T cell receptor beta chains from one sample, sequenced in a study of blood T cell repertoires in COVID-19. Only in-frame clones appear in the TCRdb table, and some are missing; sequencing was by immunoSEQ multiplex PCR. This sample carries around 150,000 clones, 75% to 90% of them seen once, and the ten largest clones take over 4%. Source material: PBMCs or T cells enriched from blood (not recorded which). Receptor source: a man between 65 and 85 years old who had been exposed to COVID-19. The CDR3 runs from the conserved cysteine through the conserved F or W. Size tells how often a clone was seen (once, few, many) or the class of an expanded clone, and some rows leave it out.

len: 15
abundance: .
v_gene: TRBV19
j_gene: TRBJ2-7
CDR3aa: CASRDASGRGYEQYF

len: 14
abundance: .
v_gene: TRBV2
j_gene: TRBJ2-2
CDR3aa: CASMATENTGELFF

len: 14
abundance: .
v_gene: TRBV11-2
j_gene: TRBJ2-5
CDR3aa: CASSPSGVQETQYF

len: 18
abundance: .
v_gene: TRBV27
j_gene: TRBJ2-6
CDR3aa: CASSSPRQVLSGANVLTF

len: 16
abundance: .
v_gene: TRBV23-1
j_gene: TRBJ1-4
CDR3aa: CASPPADTPTNEKLFF

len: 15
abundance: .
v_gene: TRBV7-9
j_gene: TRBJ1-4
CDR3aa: CASSLVQGAFEKLFF

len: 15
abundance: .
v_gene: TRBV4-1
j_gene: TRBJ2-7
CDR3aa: CASSQEDRGSYEQYF

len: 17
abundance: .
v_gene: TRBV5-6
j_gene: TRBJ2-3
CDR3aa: CASSFLSGGGSTDTQYF

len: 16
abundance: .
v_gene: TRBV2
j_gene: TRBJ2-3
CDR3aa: CASGKLSGVSTDTQYF

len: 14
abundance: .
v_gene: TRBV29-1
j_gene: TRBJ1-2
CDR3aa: CSVGVGGATYGYTF

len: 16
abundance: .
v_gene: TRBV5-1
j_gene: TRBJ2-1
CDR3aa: CASSLGGTSGVHEQFF

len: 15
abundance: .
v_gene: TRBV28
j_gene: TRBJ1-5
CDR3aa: CASFWGTGDNQPQHF

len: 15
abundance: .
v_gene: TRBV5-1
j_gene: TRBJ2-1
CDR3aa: CASNSLSVDNNEQFF

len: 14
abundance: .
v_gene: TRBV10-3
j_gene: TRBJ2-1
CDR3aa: CAISEVGLADFQFF

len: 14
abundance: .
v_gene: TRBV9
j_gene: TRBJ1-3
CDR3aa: CASSPFSTGNTIYF

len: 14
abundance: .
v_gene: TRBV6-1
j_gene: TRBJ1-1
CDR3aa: CASSESGGTTEAFF

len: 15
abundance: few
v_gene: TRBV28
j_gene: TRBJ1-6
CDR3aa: CASSTGTGNNSPLHF

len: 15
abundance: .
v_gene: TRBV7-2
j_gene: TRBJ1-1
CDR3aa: CASSLAQGSNTEAFF

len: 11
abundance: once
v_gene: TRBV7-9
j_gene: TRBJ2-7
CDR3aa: CASSPESEQYF

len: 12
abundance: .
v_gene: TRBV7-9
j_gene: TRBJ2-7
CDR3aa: CASSDRRGERGF

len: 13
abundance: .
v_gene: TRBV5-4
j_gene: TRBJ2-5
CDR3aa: CASSLGESETQYF

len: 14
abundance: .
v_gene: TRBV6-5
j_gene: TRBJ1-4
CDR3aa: CASSIGTENEKLFF